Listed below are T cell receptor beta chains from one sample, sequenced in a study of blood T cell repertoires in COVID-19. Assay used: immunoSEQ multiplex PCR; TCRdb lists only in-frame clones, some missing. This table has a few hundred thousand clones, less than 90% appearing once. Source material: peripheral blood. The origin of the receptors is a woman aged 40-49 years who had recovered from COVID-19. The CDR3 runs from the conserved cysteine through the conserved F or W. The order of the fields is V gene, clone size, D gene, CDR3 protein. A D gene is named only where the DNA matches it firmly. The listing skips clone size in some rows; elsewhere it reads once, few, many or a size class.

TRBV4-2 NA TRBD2 CASSQLRLAGGNLAKNIQYF
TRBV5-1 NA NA CASSANPQGYEQYF
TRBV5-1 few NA CASSLGAGMDEKLFF
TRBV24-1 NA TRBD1 CATSAPDRDQAFF
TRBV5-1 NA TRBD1 CASSLGQGKDEQFF
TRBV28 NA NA CASSLQVYNEQFF
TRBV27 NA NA CASSSGSYYEQYF
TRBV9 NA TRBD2 CASSVVASGVRTDTQYF
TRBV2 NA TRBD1 CASSEGTGNEKLFF
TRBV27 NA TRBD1 CASSLRGTDYQPQHF
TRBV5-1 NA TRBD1 CASSPDRVETQYF
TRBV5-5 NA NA CASSNVRGNEQFF
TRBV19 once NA CASSRAAQANYGYTF
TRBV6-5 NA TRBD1 CASRGTGENEKLFF
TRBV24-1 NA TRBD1 CATSGAGGRAYGQYF
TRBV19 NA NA CASSIFPGGSLHF
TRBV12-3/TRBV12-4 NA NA CASSFGSSPLHF
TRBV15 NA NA CATSRLGTGELFF
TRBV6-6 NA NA CASRTNGGTDTQYF
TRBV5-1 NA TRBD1 CASSGTGVEAEAFF
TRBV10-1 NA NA CASSEGARTEAFF
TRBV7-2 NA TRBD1 CASSLGQTNTGELFF
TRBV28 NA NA CASSSPSARSYGGHF